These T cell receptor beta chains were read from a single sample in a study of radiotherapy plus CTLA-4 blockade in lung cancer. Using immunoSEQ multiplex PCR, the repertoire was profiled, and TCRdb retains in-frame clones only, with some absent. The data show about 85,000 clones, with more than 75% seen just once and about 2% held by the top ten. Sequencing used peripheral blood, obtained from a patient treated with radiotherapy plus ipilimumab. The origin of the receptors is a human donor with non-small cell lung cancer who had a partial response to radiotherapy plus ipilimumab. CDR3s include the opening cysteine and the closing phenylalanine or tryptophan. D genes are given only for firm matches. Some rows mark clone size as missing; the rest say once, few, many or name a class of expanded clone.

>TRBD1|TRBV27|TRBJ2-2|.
TGTGCCAGCAGTTTCGACAGGGGGCTGTACACCGGGGAGCTGTTTTTT
CASSFDRGLYTGELFF
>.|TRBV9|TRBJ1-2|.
TGTGCCAGCAGCGCGCACGGGGTCCACTATGGCTACACCTTC
CASSAHGVHYGYTF
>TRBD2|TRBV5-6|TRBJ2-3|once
TGTGCCAGCAGCTGGGGGTTGACTAGCGGAGGCACAGATACGCAGTATTTT
CASSWGLTSGGTDTQYF
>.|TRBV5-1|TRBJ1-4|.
TGCGCCAGCAGCTCGGGACTCCCGAATGAAAAACTGTTTTTT
CASSSGLPNEKLFF
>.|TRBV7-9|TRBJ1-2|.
TGTGCCAGCAGCTTAGACACCGACTATGGCTACACCTTC
CASSLDTDYGYTF
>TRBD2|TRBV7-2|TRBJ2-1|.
TGTGCCAGCAGCTTAGGGGGCAAGGGCGGGAGAAAGAATGAGCAGTTCTTC
CASSLGGKGGRKNEQFF
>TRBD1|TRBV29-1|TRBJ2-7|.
TGCAGCGTTGGTTCCTTCGGGACAGGGTTCACCGAGCAGTACTTC
CSVGSFGTGFTEQYF
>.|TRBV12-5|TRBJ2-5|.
TGTGCTAGTGGCGACGGACAGAAAGAGACCCAGTACTTC
CASGDGQKETQYF
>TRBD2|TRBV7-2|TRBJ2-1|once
TGTGCCAGCAGCTTAACTAGCGGGATAATAGTCAATGAGCAGTTCTTC
CASSLTSGIIVNEQFF
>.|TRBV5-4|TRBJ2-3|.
TGTGCCAGCAGCTTTGTCTTCAGGGAAGGCACAGATACGCAGTATTTT
CASSFVFREGTDTQYF
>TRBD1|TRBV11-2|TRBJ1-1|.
TGTGCCAGCAGGACAGGGCTGTACACTGAAGCTTTCTTT
CASRTGLYTEAFF
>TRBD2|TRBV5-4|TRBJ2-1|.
TGTGCCAGCTCTTCGACTAGCGGAACCCTTAACGAGCAGTTCTTC
CASSSTSGTLNEQFF
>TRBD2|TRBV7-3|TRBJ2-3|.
TGTGCCAGCAGCTTTAGCGGGGCCCGCACAGATACGCAGTATTTT
CASSFSGARTDTQYF
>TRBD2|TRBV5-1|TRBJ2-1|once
TGCGCCAGTCTAAAGGGCACCGGGGGAATAGCGGGAACCTCCTACAATGAGCAGTTCTTC
CASLKGTGGIAGTSYNEQFF
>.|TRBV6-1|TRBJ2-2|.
TGTGCCAGCAGCAATAACTGGAACACCGGGGAGCTGTTTTTT
CASSNNWNTGELFF
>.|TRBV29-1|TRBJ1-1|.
TGCAGCGTTGAAAGGAAGAAGACCAGGGCTGAAGCTTTCTTT
CSVERKKTRAEAFF
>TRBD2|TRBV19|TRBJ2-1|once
TGTGCCAGTAGTACCCTACAAGCGGGGGGCAACAATGAGCAGTTCTTC
CASSTLQAGGNNEQFF
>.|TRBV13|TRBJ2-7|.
TGTGCCAGCAGTCGGTCCTCCTACGAGCAGTACTTC
CASSRSSYEQYF
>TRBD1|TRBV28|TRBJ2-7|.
TGTGCCACCCAGGGGGCCACGACCTACGAGCAGTACTTC
CATQGATTYEQYF
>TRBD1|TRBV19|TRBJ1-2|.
TGTGCCAGTAGTCGCAGGGGGCGGCTGGATGGCTACACCTTC
CASSRRGRLDGYTF
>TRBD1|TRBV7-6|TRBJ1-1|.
TGTGCCAGCAGCTCCTCCCTGGGCAGGGGGCACACTGAAGCTTTCTTT
CASSSSLGRGHTEAFF
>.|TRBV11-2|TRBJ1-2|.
TGTGCCAGCACGCAAGAAGGTTCAGGGATCTATGGCTACACCTTC
CASTQEGSGIYGYTF
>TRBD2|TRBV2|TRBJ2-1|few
TGTGCCAGCGGCGCGGGAGACTACAATGAGCAGTTCTTC
CASGAGDYNEQFF
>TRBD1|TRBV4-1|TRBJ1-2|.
TGCGCCAGCAGCCAGGACCAAACCGGGACAGGACTCCCCTATGGCTACACCTTC
CASSQDQTGTGLPYGYTF
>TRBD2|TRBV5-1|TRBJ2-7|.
TGCGCCAGCAGCGGGGGACTAGCCGCCTACGAGCAGTACTTC
CASSGGLAAYEQYF